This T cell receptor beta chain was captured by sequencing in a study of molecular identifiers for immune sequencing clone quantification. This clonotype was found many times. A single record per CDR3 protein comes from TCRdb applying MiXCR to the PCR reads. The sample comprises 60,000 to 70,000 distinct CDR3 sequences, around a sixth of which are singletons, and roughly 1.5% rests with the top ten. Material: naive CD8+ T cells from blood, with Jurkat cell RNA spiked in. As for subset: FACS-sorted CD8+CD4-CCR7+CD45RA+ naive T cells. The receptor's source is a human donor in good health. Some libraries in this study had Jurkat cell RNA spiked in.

The CDR3 protein is CSAPGTSGLYEQYF. The CDR3 bases are TGCAGTGCTCCGGGGACTAGCGGACTCTACGAGCAGTACTTC. The genes are TRBV20-1 and TRBJ2-7, with TRBD2 matching 11 bases. Germline V gene lookup returns CDR1 DFQATT and CDR2 SNEGSKA (reference sequence). The CDR3 extends over 14 amino acids. After removal of 5 bases from V and 3 bases from J, the junction contained 6 bases not matched to a gene.